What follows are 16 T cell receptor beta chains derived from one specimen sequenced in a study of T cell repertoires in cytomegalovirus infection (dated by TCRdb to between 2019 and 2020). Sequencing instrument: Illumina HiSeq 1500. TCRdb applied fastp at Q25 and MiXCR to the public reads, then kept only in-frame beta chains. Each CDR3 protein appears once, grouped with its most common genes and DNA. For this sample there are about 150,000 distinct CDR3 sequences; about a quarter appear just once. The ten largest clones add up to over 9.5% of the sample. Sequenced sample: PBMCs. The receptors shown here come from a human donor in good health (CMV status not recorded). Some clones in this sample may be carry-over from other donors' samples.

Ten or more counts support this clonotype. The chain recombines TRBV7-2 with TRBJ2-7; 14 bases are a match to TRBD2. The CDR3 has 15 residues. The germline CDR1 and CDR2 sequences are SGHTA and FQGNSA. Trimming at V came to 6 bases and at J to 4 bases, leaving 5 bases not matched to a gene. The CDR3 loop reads CASSPGLAGAYEQYF. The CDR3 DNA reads TGTGCCAGCAGTCCGGGACTAGCGGGAGCGTACGAGCAGTACTTC.

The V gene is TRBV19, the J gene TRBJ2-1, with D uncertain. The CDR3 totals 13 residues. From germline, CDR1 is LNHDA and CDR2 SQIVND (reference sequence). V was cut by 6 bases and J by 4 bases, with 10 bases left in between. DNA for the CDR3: TGTGCCAGTAGACCCCCCCTTTACAATGAGCAGTTCTTC. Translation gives CASRPPLYNEQFF.

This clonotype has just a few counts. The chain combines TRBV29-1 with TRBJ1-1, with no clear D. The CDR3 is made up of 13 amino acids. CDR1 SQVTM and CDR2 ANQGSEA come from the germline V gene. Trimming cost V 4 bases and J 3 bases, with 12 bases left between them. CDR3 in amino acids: CSVGMRPDTEAFF. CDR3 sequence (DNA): TGCAGCGTTGGGATGCGCCCGGACACTGAAGCTTTCTTT.

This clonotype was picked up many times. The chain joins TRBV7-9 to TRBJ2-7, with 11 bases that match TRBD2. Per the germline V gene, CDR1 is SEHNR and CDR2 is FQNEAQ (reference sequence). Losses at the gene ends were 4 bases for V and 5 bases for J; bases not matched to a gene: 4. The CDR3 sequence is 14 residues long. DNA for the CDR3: TGTGCCAGCAGCTCTCCGACTAGCGGGAACGAGCAGTACTTC. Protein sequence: CASSSPTSGNEQYF.

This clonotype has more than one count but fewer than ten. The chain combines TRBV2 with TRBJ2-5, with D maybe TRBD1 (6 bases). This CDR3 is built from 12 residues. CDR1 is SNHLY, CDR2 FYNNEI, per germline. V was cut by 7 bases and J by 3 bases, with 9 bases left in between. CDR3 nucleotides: TGTGCCAGCAAGCAGGGGAAAGAGACCCAGTACTTC. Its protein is CASKQGKETQYF.

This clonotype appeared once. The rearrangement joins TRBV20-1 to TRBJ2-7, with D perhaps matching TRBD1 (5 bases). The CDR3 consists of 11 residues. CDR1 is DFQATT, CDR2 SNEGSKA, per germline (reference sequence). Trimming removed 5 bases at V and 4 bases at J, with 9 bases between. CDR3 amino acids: CSADDSYEQYF. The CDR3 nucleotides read TGCAGTGCTGACGACAGTTACGAGCAGTACTTC.

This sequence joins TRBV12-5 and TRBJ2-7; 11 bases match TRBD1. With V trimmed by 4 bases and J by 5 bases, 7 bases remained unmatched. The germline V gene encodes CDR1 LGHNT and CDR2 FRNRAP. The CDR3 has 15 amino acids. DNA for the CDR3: TGTGCTAGTGGTTCTTGGACAGGGGGCGCGAACGAGCAGTACTTC. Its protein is CASGSWTGGANEQYF.

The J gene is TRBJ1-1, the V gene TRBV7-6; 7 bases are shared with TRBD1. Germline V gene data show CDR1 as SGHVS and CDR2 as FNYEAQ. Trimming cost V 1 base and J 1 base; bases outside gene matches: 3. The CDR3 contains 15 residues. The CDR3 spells CASSLEGTANTEAFF. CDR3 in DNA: TGTGCCAGCAGCTTAGAAGGGACAGCGAACACTGAAGCTTTCTTT.

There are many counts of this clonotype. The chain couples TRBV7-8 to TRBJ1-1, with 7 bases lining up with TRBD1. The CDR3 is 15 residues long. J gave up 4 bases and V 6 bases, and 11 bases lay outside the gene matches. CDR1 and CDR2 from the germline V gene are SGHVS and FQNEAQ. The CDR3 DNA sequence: TGTGCCAGCAGACCCGACAGGGTAGGATCCACTGAAGCTTTCTTT. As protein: CASRPDRVGSTEAFF. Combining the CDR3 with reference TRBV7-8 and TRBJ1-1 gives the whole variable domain GAGVSQSPRYKVAKRGQDVALRCDPISGHVSLFWYQQALGQGPEFLTYFQNEAQLDKSGLPSDRFFAERPEGSVSTLKIQRTQQEDSAVYLCASRPDRVGSTEAFFGQGTRLTVV.

Here the CDR3 reads CASSFASVGRETQYF. The CDR3 region has the DNA TGTGCCAGCAGTTTTGCTTCAGTGGGGCGGGAGACCCAGTACTTC. The chain has TRBV27 and TRBJ2-5; perhaps TRBD1 as D (5 bases). Per the germline V gene, CDR1 is MNHEY and CDR2 is SMNVEV (reference sequence). The CDR3 consists of 15 residues. V gave up 3 bases and J gave up 5 bases, with 16 bases separating them.

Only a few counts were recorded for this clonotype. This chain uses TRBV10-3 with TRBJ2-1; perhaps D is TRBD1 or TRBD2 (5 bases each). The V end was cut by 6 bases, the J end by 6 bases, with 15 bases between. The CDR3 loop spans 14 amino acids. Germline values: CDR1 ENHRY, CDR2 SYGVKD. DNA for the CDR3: TGTGCCATCAGAAATCCGGGACCCTTCAATGAGCAGTTCTTC. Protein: CAIRNPGPFNEQFF.

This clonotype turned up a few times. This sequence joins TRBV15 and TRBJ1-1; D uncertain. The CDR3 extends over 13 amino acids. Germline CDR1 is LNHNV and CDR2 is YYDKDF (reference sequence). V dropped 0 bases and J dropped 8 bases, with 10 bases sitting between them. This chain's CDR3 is CATSRDLAGEAFF. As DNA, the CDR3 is TGTGCCACCAGCAGAGATCTCGCAGGAGAAGCTTTCTTT. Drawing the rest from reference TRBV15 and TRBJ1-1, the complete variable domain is DAMVIQNPRYQVTQFGKPVTLSCSQTLNHNVMYWYQQKSSQAPKLLFHYYDKDFNNEADTPDNFQSRRPNTSFCFLDIRSPGLGDTAMYLCATSRDLAGEAFFGQGTRLTVV.

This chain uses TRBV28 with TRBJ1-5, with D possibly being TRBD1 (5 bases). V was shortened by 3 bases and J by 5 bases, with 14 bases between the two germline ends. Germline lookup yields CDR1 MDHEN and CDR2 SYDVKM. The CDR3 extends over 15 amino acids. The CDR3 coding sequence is TGTGCCAGCAGTTTTCTGGGAGGGGCCGATCAGCCCCAGCATTTT. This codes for CASSFLGGADQPQHF.

The CDR3 sequence is CASSRLTFPYEQYF. As DNA, the CDR3 is TGTGCCAGCAGCCGATTGACTTTCCCATACGAGCAGTACTTC. V gene TRBV3-1 combines with J gene TRBJ2-7; D unresolved. Germline CDR1 reads LGHDT; CDR2 reads YNNKEL (reference sequence). There are 14 residues in the CDR3. The ends were cut back, 4 bases at V and 4 bases at J, with 14 bases in the middle.

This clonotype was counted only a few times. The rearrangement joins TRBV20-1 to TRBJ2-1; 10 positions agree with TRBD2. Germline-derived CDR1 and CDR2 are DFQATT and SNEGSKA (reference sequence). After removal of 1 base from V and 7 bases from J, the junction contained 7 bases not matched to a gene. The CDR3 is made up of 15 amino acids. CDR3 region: CSARAPSGRTNEQFF. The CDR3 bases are TGCAGTGCTAGAGCTCCTAGCGGGAGAACAAATGAGCAGTTCTTC.

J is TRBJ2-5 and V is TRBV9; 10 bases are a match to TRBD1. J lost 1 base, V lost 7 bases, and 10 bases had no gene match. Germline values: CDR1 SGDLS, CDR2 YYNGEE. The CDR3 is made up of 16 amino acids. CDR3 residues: CASATGDRGSQETQYF. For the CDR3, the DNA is TGTGCCAGCGCAACGGGGGACAGGGGTAGCCAAGAGACCCAGTACTTC.